The 23 T cell receptor beta chains below come from one sample, sequenced in a study of T cells in tumors after PD-1 blockade. Assay used: immunoSEQ multiplex PCR; TCRdb lists only in-frame clones, some missing. The sample contains some 60,000 clones, around 80% of which appear only once. The sample in question was PBMCs, obtained before anti-PD-1 treatment. Every receptor here comes from a human donor with basal cell carcinoma.

This clone was detected only a few times. The chain combines TRBV6-2 or TRBV6-3 with TRBJ2-1; 13 bases match TRBD2. J gave up 6 bases and V 2 bases, and 1 base lay outside the gene matches. This CDR3 has 15 residues. Per the germline V gene, CDR1 is MNHEY and CDR2 is SVGEGT. The CDR3 DNA follows: TGTGCCAGCAGTTACAGGACTAGCGGGGGCAATGAGCAGTTCTTC. Residues: CASSYRTSGGNEQFF.

The chain couples TRBV5-1 to TRBJ2-7; TRBD1 might be the D (6 bases). CDR1 is SGHRS and CDR2 is YFSETQ in the germline V gene. CDR3 size: 17 residues. V lost 0 bases, J lost 9 bases, and 25 bases lay in between. The DNA for the CDR3 is TGCGCCAGCAGCTTGGTGACAGGACGACGTGAGGCTCTGGGGCAGTACTTC. It encodes CASSLVTGRREALGQYF.

This chain joins TRBV5-1 and TRBJ2-7; tentatively, D is TRBD1 (6 bases). The CDR3 sequence is 15 residues long. V was pared by 0 bases and J by 4 bases, with 14 bases between. Germline lookup yields CDR1 SGHRS and CDR2 YFSETQ. CDR3 sequence: CASSLAQDSQYEQYF. For the CDR3, the DNA is TGCGCCAGCAGCTTGGCACAGGACAGTCAGTACGAGCAGTACTTC.

The chain employs TRBV11-1 and TRBJ1-1; 7 positions match TRBD1. Germline V gene data show CDR1 as SGHAT and CDR2 as FQDESV (reference sequence). The CDR3 length is 14 residues. Trimming took 3 bases from V and 0 from J; bases not matched to a gene: 1. The CDR3 sequence: CASSFDRVNTEAFF. In DNA form, the CDR3 reads TGTGCCAGCAGCTTTGACAGGGTGAACACTGAAGCTTTCTTT. Full variable domain (remainder filled in from reference TRBV11-1 and TRBJ1-1): EAEVAQSPRYKITEKSQAVAFWCDPISGHATLYWYRQILGQGPELLVQFQDESVVDDSQLPKDRFSAERLKGVDSTLKIQPAELGDSAMYLCASSFDRVNTEAFFGQGTRLTVV.

V usage is TRBV15 and J usage is TRBJ1-2; D gene ambiguous. CDR3 length: 16 amino acids. V was clipped by 4 bases and J by 0 bases, with 15 bases between them. Per germline, CDR1 LNHNV and CDR2 YYDKDF (reference sequence). CDR3 region: CATSKRSGPTNYGYTF. DNA for the CDR3: TGTGCCACCAGCAAAAGGTCAGGTCCCACTAACTATGGCTACACCTTC.

This clone has just one count. The rearrangement joins TRBV7-8 to TRBJ1-3; D not certain. V was trimmed by 5 bases and J by 0 bases, leaving 8 bases between them. This CDR3 spans 14 amino acids. Germline CDR1 reads SGHVS; CDR2 reads FQNEAQ. As DNA, the CDR3 is TGTGCCAGCAGCCTGACACACTCTGGAAACACCATATATTTT. This translates into CASSLTHSGNTIYF. Full variable domain (rest looked up from reference TRBV7-8 and TRBJ1-3): GAGVSQSPRYKVAKRGQDVALRCDPISGHVSLFWYQQALGQGPEFLTYFQNEAQLDKSGLPSDRFFAERPEGSVSTLKIQRTQQEDSAVYLCASSLTHSGNTIYFGEGSWLTVV.

This clone was detected a few times. The chain links TRBV2 to TRBJ2-5; D not resolved. Germline loops: CDR1 SNHLY, CDR2 FYNNEI. V gave up 6 bases and J gave up 10 bases, with 12 bases separating them. The length of the CDR3 is 11 residues. This CDR3 is CASSVDRHQYF. The DNA of the CDR3 is TGTGCCAGCAGCGTGGACCGACACCAGTACTTC.

Ten or more counts support this clone. This chain links TRBV5-1 with TRBJ2-2; D is possibly TRBD1 or TRBD2 (6 bases each). From germline, CDR1 is SGHRS and CDR2 YFSETQ. The CDR3 spans 16 residues. V dropped 0 bases and J dropped 2 bases, with 11 bases sitting between them. The DNA for the CDR3 is TGCGCCAGCAGCTTGGGCGGAGGGGGAAACACCGGGGAGCTGTTTTTT. The encoded protein is CASSLGGGGNTGELFF.

V is TRBV19 and J is TRBJ2-3; possibly TRBD2 for D (5 bases). This CDR3 contains 14 residues. Trimming stripped 2 bases from V and 3 bases from J, with 9 bases between. Germline-derived CDR1 and CDR2 are LNHDA and SQIVND (reference sequence). Here the CDR3 DNA reads TGTGCCAGTAGTATAAGCGGCGCTACAGATACGCAGTATTTT. Its protein is CASSISGATDTQYF.

V usage is TRBV4-1 and J usage is TRBJ1-2; D gene unclear. This CDR3 region has 15 residues. The V gene's germline CDR1 is MGHRA and CDR2 YSYEKL. The V and J ends lost 1 base and 14 bases respectively, with 23 bases between them. The CDR3 loop is CASSQGGGSQLGTTF. DNA for the CDR3: TGCGCCAGCAGCCAAGGGGGAGGGTCCCAACTGGGTACAACCTTC.

The chain combines TRBV6-2 or TRBV6-3 with TRBJ2-3; no clear D gene. The germline CDR1 and CDR2 sequences are MNHEY and SVGEGT. This CDR3 has 16 amino acids. Trimming left V 2 bases short and J 2 bases short, with 14 bases between. CDR3 region: CASSYVTQIHTDTQYF. The CDR3 nucleotides read TGTGCCAGCAGTTACGTAACTCAGATTCACACAGATACGCAGTATTTT.

The V gene is TRBV5-1, the J gene TRBJ1-1; TRBD1 might be the D (6 bases). Trimming cost V 0 bases and J 4 bases, with 19 bases left between them. Germline-derived CDR1 and CDR2 are SGHRS and YFSETQ. This CDR3 has 17 residues. The CDR3 protein is CASSLGPGGGVGTEAFF. The CDR3 DNA is TGCGCCAGCAGCTTGGGTCCGGGCGGGGGCGTGGGCACTGAAGCTTTCTTT. Full variable domain (remainder filled in from reference TRBV5-1 and TRBJ1-1): KAGVTQTPRYLIKTRGQQVTLSCSPISGHRSVSWYQQTPGQGLQFLFEYFSETQRNKGNFPGRFSGRQFSNSRSEMNVSTLELGDSALYLCASSLGPGGGVGTEAFFGQGTRLTVV.

The genes are TRBV11-1 and TRBJ2-3, with 9 bases aligning to TRBD2. From germline, CDR1 is SGHAT and CDR2 FQDESV (reference sequence). The CDR3 totals 16 residues. V shed 5 bases, J shed 3 bases, and the junction held 9 bases outside the gene matches. CDR3 in DNA: TGTGCCAGCAGCAACCTACTAGCGGGTCGTACAGATACGCAGTATTTT. Protein: CASSNLLAGRTDTQYF.

The rearrangement links TRBV7-9 to TRBJ2-2; no clear D gene. The V gene lost 6 bases and the J gene lost 3 bases, with 5 bases spanning the gap. This CDR3 comprises 12 residues. Germline V CDR1 and CDR2: SEHNR, FQNEAQ (reference sequence). The CDR3 protein is CASSPYTGELFF. In nucleotides, the CDR3 is TGTGCCAGCAGTCCATACACCGGGGAGCTGTTTTTT.

The genes are TRBV18 and TRBJ1-5; the D gene is possibly TRBD1 (5 bases). The germline V and J ends were trimmed by 6 bases and 1 base, with 10 bases remaining between them. The CDR3 totals 14 residues. Germline V CDR1 and CDR2: KGHSH, LQKENI. DNA of the CDR3: TGTGCCAGCTCCTCGACAGCCAGCAATCAGCCCCAGCATTTT. It specifies CASSSTASNQPQHF. The full variable domain, rest sourced from reference TRBV18 and TRBJ1-5, is NAGVMQNPRHLVRRRGQEARLRCSPMKGHSHVYWYRQLPEEGLKFMVYLQKENIIDESGMPKERFSAEFPKEGPSILRIQQVVRGDSAAYFCASSSTASNQPQHFGDGTRLSIL.

The chain has TRBV5-1 and TRBJ2-2, with a weak D call TRBD1 (5 bases). From germline, CDR1 is SGHRS and CDR2 YFSETQ. Trimming pared 3 bases from V and 2 bases from J, leaving 11 bases between. The CDR3 runs to 15 residues. CDR3 DNA: TGCGCCAGCAGCTCACGGACAAGCAACACCGGGGAGCTGTTTTTT. Translating it yields CASSSRTSNTGELFF. Variable domain in full (rest from reference TRBV5-1 and TRBJ2-2): KAGVTQTPRYLIKTRGQQVTLSCSPISGHRSVSWYQQTPGQGLQFLFEYFSETQRNKGNFPGRFSGRQFSNSRSEMNVSTLELGDSALYLCASSSRTSNTGELFFGEGSRLTVL.

In nucleotides, the CDR3 is TGCAGTGCTAGTTCCTCCAAGCTAGCCAAAAACATTCAGTACTTC. It codes for CSASSSKLAKNIQYF. This chain uses TRBV20-1 with TRBJ2-4, with D unresolved. V gave up 3 bases and J gave up 0 bases, with 12 bases separating them. This CDR3 has 15 amino acids. Germline values: CDR1 DFQATT, CDR2 SNEGSKA (reference sequence).

In its sample, this clone was seen a few times. This chain joins TRBV29-1 and TRBJ2-5, with 9 bases lining up with TRBD2. Germline-derived CDR1 and CDR2 are SQVTM and ANQGSEA. This CDR3 spans 16 amino acids. J lost 1 base, V lost 7 bases, and 13 bases had no gene match. CDR3 in amino acids: CSGPAGRGGTQETQYF. The CDR3 DNA sequence: TGCAGCGGACCCGCGGGGCGGGGGGGGACCCAAGAGACCCAGTACTTC.

The chain combines TRBV3-1 (or the pseudogene TRBV3-2) with TRBJ1-6; no clear D. The V end was cut by 4 bases, the J end by 13 bases, with 23 bases between. The CDR3 has 16 residues. CDR1 and CDR2 (germline): LGHDT, YNNKEL (reference sequence). The DNA for the CDR3 is TGTGCCAGCAGCCCGAGTAAGGCAGCATCGATTCGCCCCCTCCACTTT. It codes for CASSPSKAASIRPLHF.

CDR3 sequence reads: CASSADRVGEKLFF. The CDR3 nucleotides read TGCGCCAGCAGCGCCGACAGGGTGGGCGAAAAACTGTTTTTT. The rearrangement joins TRBV5-1 to TRBJ1-4; 7 nucleotides agree with TRBD1. CDR1 and CDR2 from the germline V gene are SGHRS and YFSETQ. The CDR3 consists of 14 residues. V lost 4 bases and J lost 8; bases outside the gene matches: 8.

The chain links TRBV7-3 to TRBJ2-7, with a possible D match to TRBD1 (6 bases). Between the trimmed V and J ends, which lost 3 bases and 5 bases, there was a span of 11 bases. The CDR3 loop spans 13 amino acids. CDR1 and CDR2 from the germline V gene are SGHTA and FQGTGA. The CDR3 bases are TGTGCCAGCAGCTTTGGACAGAGCGACGAGCAGTACTTC. Its protein product is CASSFGQSDEQYF.

The chain couples TRBV5-1 to TRBJ2-7; TRBD2 matches at 9 bases. The CDR3 is made up of 14 amino acids. Germline V CDR1 and CDR2: SGHRS, YFSETQ. V lost 4 bases to trimming and J lost 5 bases; unmatched junction nucleotides: 7. The CDR3 DNA is TGCGCCAGCAGCCGCGGGGGGGTTCCGGACGAGCAGTACTTC. This translates into CASSRGGVPDEQYF.

The chain links TRBV19 to TRBJ2-1; a possible D gene is TRBD1 (5 bases). Trimming pared 4 bases from V and 4 bases from J, leaving 11 bases between. CDR1 LNHDA and CDR2 SQIVND come from the germline V gene (reference sequence). This CDR3 spans 14 amino acids. Here the CDR3 reads CASSKVQEYNEQFF. The CDR3 bases are TGTGCCAGTAGTAAGGTACAGGAATACAATGAGCAGTTCTTC.